The 20 T cell receptor beta chains presented below share a single source sample, sequenced in a study of cytomegalovirus exposure and HLA in healthy donors. PCR employed 60 Vbeta and 13 Jbeta primers. Sequencing was performed with immunoSEQ multiplex PCR; in TCRdb, only in-frame clones are kept and a portion is missing. The data contain roughly 160,000 clones, around 84% of them singletons. Sequencing input: PBMCs. These receptor sequences come from a male donor in good health and CMV-seropositive.

This clone was found a few times. V and J are TRBV25-1 and TRBJ1-4; maybe TRBD1 (6 bases). CDR3 length equals 17 residues. Deletions cut 3 bases from V and 8 bases from J, with 22 bases between. Germline V gives CDR1 MGHDK, CDR2 SYGVNS. The CDR3 is CASSDARQAITGEKLFF. CDR3 nucleotides: TGTGCCAGCAGTGACGCAAGACAGGCTATTACCGGGGAAAAACTGTTTTTT.

The rearrangement uses TRBV7-8 and TRBJ1-5, with 7 bases fitting TRBD1. Germline CDR1 reads SGHVS; CDR2 reads FQNEAQ. The CDR3 length is 16 residues. J gave up 2 bases and V 5 bases, and 9 bases lay outside the gene matches. CDR3 coding DNA: TGTGCCAGCAGCCACGGAGCCGACAGGGGCAATCAGCCCCAGCATTTT. Encoded protein: CASSHGADRGNQPQHF.

The chain has TRBV5-8 and TRBJ2-7; 11 bases are a match to TRBD2. This CDR3 has 16 amino acids. Looked up from germline, CDR1 is SGHTS and CDR2 is YDEGEE. After removal of 0 bases from V and 6 bases from J, the junction contained 8 bases not matched to a gene. This CDR3 is CASSLAGTSGRGEQYF. For the CDR3, the DNA is TGTGCCAGCAGCTTGGCTGGGACTAGCGGCAGAGGCGAGCAGTACTTC.

V and J are TRBV19 and TRBJ1-2; D is uncertain. Trimming shortened V by 11 bases and J by 3 bases, and 10 bases separated the two germline ends. Germline CDR1 and CDR2: LNHDA and SQIVND (reference sequence). The CDR3 is made up of 11 amino acids. CDR3 sequence reads: CAGRGYYGYTF. The CDR3 region has the DNA TGTGCCGGCCGAGGATACTATGGCTACACCTTC.

This rearrangement joins TRBV27 to TRBJ2-2, with TRBD2 identical over 13 bases. The germline gives CDR1 MNHEY, CDR2 SMNVEV (reference sequence). J was trimmed by 7 bases and V by 9 bases; bases with no gene match: 8. The CDR3 extends over 15 amino acids. The CDR3 DNA reads TGTGCCAGTCGCGGACTAGCGGGAGCGGGCGGGGAGCTGTTTTTT. It specifies CASRGLAGAGGELFF.

The chain couples TRBV27 to TRBJ2-7; D is undetermined. CDR1 is MNHEY, CDR2 SMNVEV, per germline (reference sequence). V dropped 4 bases and J dropped 0 bases, with 10 bases sitting between them. CDR3 length: 14 residues. The CDR3 here is CASSSVLTSYEQYF. CDR3 bases: TGTGCCAGCAGTTCGGTGCTTACCTCCTACGAGCAGTACTTC.

V gene TRBV4-1 combines with J gene TRBJ2-7; TRBD1 aligns across 7 bases. The V gene end was trimmed by 0 bases and the J gene end by 2 bases; junction bases not matched to a gene: 10. Germline V gene data show CDR1 as MGHRA and CDR2 as YSYEKL. The CDR3 consists of 17 residues. CDR3 sequence reads: CASSQEKGTELTYEQYF. CDR3 DNA: TGCGCCAGCAGCCAAGAAAAGGGGACAGAACTGACCTACGAGCAGTACTTC.

The rearrangement uses TRBV28 and TRBJ2-1, with D possibly matching TRBD2 (6 bases). CDR3 length: 15 amino acids. Trimming took 3 bases from V and 9 from J, leaving 18 bases between them. Per the germline V gene, CDR1 is MDHEN and CDR2 is SYDVKM. CDR3 amino acids: CASSFPTTRRAEQFF. CDR3 bases: TGTGCCAGCAGTTTCCCAACGACTAGGCGAGCTGAGCAGTTCTTC.

This CDR3 is CASTTGTSIYNEQFF. CDR3 coding DNA: TGTGCCAGTACTACCGGGACTAGCATCTACAATGAGCAGTTCTTC. This chain uses TRBV19 with TRBJ2-1; 9 nucleotides line up with TRBD2. Germline CDR1 reads LNHDA; CDR2 reads SQIVND (reference sequence). V shed 7 bases and J 3 bases; nucleotides not matched to a gene: 7. CDR3 length: 15 amino acids. Together with reference TRBV19 and TRBJ2-1, the CDR3 gives the full variable domain: DGGITQSPKYLFRKEGQNVTLSCEQNLNHDAMYWYRQDPGQGLRLIYYSQIVNDFQKGDIAEGYSVSREKKESFPLTVTSAQKNPTAFYLCASTTGTSIYNEQFFGPGTRLTVL.

This sequence joins TRBV5-1 and TRBJ1-3; the D gene is possibly TRBD1 (5 bases). The CDR3 spans 17 residues. The germline V gene encodes CDR1 SGHRS and CDR2 YFSETQ. V lost 0 bases and J 0 bases, leaving 13 bases between the germline ends. In nucleotides, the CDR3 is TGCGCCAGCAGCTTGGGGCGAGTGGGGGGCTCTGGAAACACCATATATTTT. Its translation is CASSLGRVGGSGNTIYF. The whole variable domain, remainder taken from reference TRBV5-1 and TRBJ1-3, is KAGVTQTPRYLIKTRGQQVTLSCSPISGHRSVSWYQQTPGQGLQFLFEYFSETQRNKGNFPGRFSGRQFSNSRSEMNVSTLELGDSALYLCASSLGRVGGSGNTIYFGEGSWLTVV.

This clone was observed a handful of times. This sequence joins TRBV14 and TRBJ2-1; tentatively, D is TRBD2 (7 bases). V was cut by 1 base and J by 7 bases, with 14 bases left in between. Germline V CDR1 and CDR2: SGHDN, FVKESK. This CDR3 comprises 15 residues. This chain's CDR3 is CASSQVGGPRNEQFF. CDR3 DNA: TGTGCCAGCAGCCAAGTGGGGGGGCCTAGAAATGAGCAGTTCTTC.

The V gene is TRBV9, the J gene TRBJ2-7, with a weak D call TRBD1 (6 bases). The CDR3 runs 15 residues. The germline gives CDR1 SGDLS, CDR2 YYNGEE. V was clipped by 0 bases and J by 4 bases, with 14 bases between them. In DNA, the CDR3 is TGTGCCAGCAGCGTAGCTGGGGGCGATGGGTACGAGCAGTACTTC. It specifies CASSVAGGDGYEQYF.

The chain carries TRBV4-1 and TRBJ1-1; perhaps TRBD1 as D (6 bases). Germline V gene lookup returns CDR1 MGHRA and CDR2 YSYEKL. There are 16 residues in the CDR3. Trimming removed 2 bases at V and 0 bases at J, with 13 bases between. The CDR3: CASSQTRQELNTEAFF. CDR3 sequence (DNA): TGCGCCAGCAGCCAAACTCGACAGGAGTTGAACACTGAAGCTTTCTTT.

This chain uses TRBV18 with TRBJ2-3; a weak D match, TRBD2 (6 bases). Germline V lookup: CDR1 KGHSH, CDR2 LQKENI. Between the trimmed V and J ends, which lost 2 bases and 4 bases, there was a span of 22 bases. This CDR3 has 18 residues. The CDR3: CASSPLLTAGWRADTQYF. CDR3 coding DNA: TGTGCCAGCTCACCATTACTCACTGCGGGATGGAGGGCAGATACGCAGTATTTT.

The chain carries TRBV30 and TRBJ2-7; 12 nucleotides match TRBD1. Trimming cost V 0 bases and J 13 bases; bases outside gene matches: 7. CDR1 is GTSNPN, CDR2 SVGIG, per germline (reference sequence). This CDR3 is built from 13 residues. The CDR3 protein is CAWSVPGTGGGYF. In DNA, the CDR3 is TGTGCCTGGAGTGTACCCGGGACAGGGGGCGGATACTTC.

A note on this clone: At one end, the junction sequence differs from germline, possibly due to a read error. V gene TRBV4-2 combines with J gene TRBJ2-4; 9 bases agree with TRBD2. In germline, CDR1 is LGHNA, CDR2 YNFKEQ. The CDR3 has 16 residues. The CDR3 DNA sequence: TGTGCCAGCAGCCAAGGGACCCAGCGGGGGGAAAACAGTCAGTACTTC. Protein sequence: CASSQGTQRGENSQYF.

The chain employs TRBV27 and TRBJ2-5, with TRBD1 matching 7 bases. The J call may be incorrect, as the DNA end agrees better with TRBJ2-7. The CDR3 contains 12 residues. In germline, CDR1 is MNHEY, CDR2 SMNVEV (reference sequence). For the CDR3, the DNA is TGTGCCACCGCGACAGGGAACTACGAGCAGTACTTC. It encodes CATATGNYEQYF.

V gene TRBV27 combines with J gene TRBJ2-1; TRBD2 agrees at 9 bases. CDR1 and CDR2 (germline): MNHEY, SMNVEV (reference sequence). The V gene end was trimmed by 11 bases and the J gene end by 5 bases; junction bases not matched to a gene: 10. The CDR3 covers 14 residues. The CDR3 coding sequence is TGTGCCGTCAGGGGCGGGGGGGCTAACAATGAGCAGTTCTTC. Its protein is CAVRGGGANNEQFF.

The chain joins TRBV5-4 to TRBJ2-7; 7 bases are a match to TRBD2. Germline values: CDR1 SGHNT, CDR2 YYREEE (reference sequence). V dropped 0 bases and J dropped 3; count of bases not matched to a gene: 6. The CDR3 has 15 residues. CDR3 in DNA: TGTGCCAGCAGCTTGGACAGCGGGGTGGTCTACGAGCAGTACTTC. Protein product: CASSLDSGVVYEQYF. Full variable domain (rest looked up from reference TRBV5-4 and TRBJ2-7): ETGVTQSPTHLIKTRGQQVTLRCSSQSGHNTVSWYQQALGQGPQFIFQYYREEENGRGNFPPRFSGLQFPNYSSELNVNALELDDSALYLCASSLDSGVVYEQYFGPGTRLTVT.

V and J are TRBV28 and TRBJ1-5; D unresolved. This CDR3 has 15 residues. The V gene's germline CDR1 is MDHEN and CDR2 SYDVKM. V was trimmed by 3 bases and J by 2 bases, leaving 11 bases between them. The CDR3 here is CASSFSGIGNQPQHF. DNA of the CDR3: TGTGCCAGCAGTTTTTCAGGCATCGGCAATCAGCCCCAGCATTTT.